These 11 T cell receptor beta chains came from one sample sequenced in a study of blood T cell repertoires in COVID-19. Only in-frame clones appear in the TCRdb table, and some are missing; sequencing was by immunoSEQ multiplex PCR. The repertoire includes 200,000 to 250,000 clones, more than 80% of them detected once, and approximately 7.5% sits in the top ten. The specimen was peripheral blood. The receptor set was obtained from a woman at least 80 years old with COVID-19, enrolled during active disease.

This clone was picked up one time. At one boundary the junction diverges from the germline segment, which might be a read error. This sequence joins TRBV6-1 and TRBJ2-3; 10 nucleotides match TRBD2. The germline V gene has CDR1 MNHNS and CDR2 SASEGT. This CDR3 comprises 14 residues. CDR3: CASSKAGGPDTQYF. The CDR3 DNA is TGTGCCAGCAGTAAAGCGGGAGGGCCAGATACGCAGTATTTT.

The V call is TRBV5-6, the J call TRBJ1-6; 7 bases fit TRBD1. Germline trimming cut 4 bases from V and 7 bases from J; bases unmatched to any gene: 11. Germline V gene data show CDR1 as SGHDT and CDR2 as YYEEEE. CDR3 length: 16 residues. The CDR3 DNA follows: TGTGCCAGCAGCGGGAACACAGGGGCGGGAAATTCACCCCTCCACTTT. Its protein product is CASSGNTGAGNSPLHF. Full variable domain (remainder filled in from reference TRBV5-6 and TRBJ1-6): DAGVTQSPTHLIKTRGQQVTLRCSPKSGHDTVSWYQQALGQGPQFIFQYYEEEERQRGNFPDRFSGHQFPNYSSELNVNALLLGDSALYLCASSGNTGAGNSPLHFGNGTRLTVT.

This chain links TRBV19 with TRBJ1-2; D uncertain. V lost 5 bases to trimming and J lost 2 bases, with 6 bases between them. CDR1 is LNHDA and CDR2 is SQIVND in the germline V gene (reference sequence). CDR3 length: 12 amino acids. Written as DNA, the CDR3 is TGTGCCAGTAGTCCCCCGAACTATGGCTACACCTTC. It is translated as CASSPPNYGYTF.

The J gene is TRBJ2-3, the V gene TRBV29-1; 13 bases match TRBD2. V was pared by 6 bases and J by 5 bases, with 5 bases of the junction left unmatched. This CDR3 region has 14 residues. Germline CDR1 SQVTM, CDR2 ANQGSEA. CDR3 residues: CSVGLAGSQDTQYF. As DNA, the CDR3 is TGCAGCGTGGGACTAGCGGGGAGTCAAGATACGCAGTATTTT.

The V call is TRBV6-5, the J call TRBJ1-5, with 7 nucleotides matching TRBD1. Germline CDR1 is MNHEY and CDR2 is SVGAGI. The V segment lost 8 bases and the J segment 2 bases; nucleotides outside the gene matches: 3. This CDR3 has 13 residues. In nucleotides, the CDR3 is TGTGCCAGCGGAGGACAGGGCAATCAGCCCCAGCATTTT. Translation gives CASGGQGNQPQHF.

This chain links TRBV19 with TRBJ2-7; weak D call: TRBD1 (5 bases). CDR3 size: 14 residues. V lost 6 bases and J lost 3, with 15 bases in between. The germline V gene has CDR1 LNHDA and CDR2 SQIVND (reference sequence). The CDR3 nucleotides are TGTGCCAGTAGCACAGGTGGTTTAGGCTACGAGCAGTACTTC. Its protein product is CASSTGGLGYEQYF.

Judged by abundance, this clone is medium-sized. The rearrangement uses TRBV24-1 and TRBJ2-1, with TRBD2 matching over 7 bases. The CDR3 is made up of 16 amino acids. V shed 2 bases and J 5 bases; nucleotides not matched to a gene: 8. The germline V gene encodes CDR1 KGHDR and CDR2 SFDVKD. CDR3 sequence (DNA): TGTGCCACCAGTGATTACGCTAGCGGAGGACACAATGAGCAGTTCTTC. It yields the protein CATSDYASGGHNEQFF.

V usage is TRBV6-5 and J usage is TRBJ1-2; a weak D match, TRBD1 (5 bases). The CDR3 runs to 15 residues. The germline V and J ends were trimmed by 4 bases and 3 bases, with 15 bases remaining between them. Germline CDR1 and CDR2: MNHEY and SVGAGI. The CDR3 region has the DNA TGTGCCAGCAGTTCCTATGAAGGCAGGGACTATGGCTACACCTTC. It is translated as CASSSYEGRDYGYTF.

In the case of this clone: Germline and junction disagree at one end, which may indicate a read error. The chain has TRBV7-7 and TRBJ2-2; weak D call: TRBD2 (6 bases). Germline V gene data show CDR1 as SSHAT and CDR2 as FNYEAQ (reference sequence). The CDR3 has 16 residues. In DNA form, the CDR3 reads TGTGCTAGCAGCCCAGGTTCGGGGGCGAACACCGGGGAGCTGTTTTTT. Translated, it gives CASSPGSGANTGELFF.

This clone came up once. The chain combines TRBV7-9 with TRBJ2-3, with D possibly TRBD2 on 5 matching bases. Trimming left V 2 bases short and J 4 bases short, with 10 bases between. In germline, CDR1 is SEHNR, CDR2 FQNEAQ (reference sequence). This CDR3 comprises 14 residues. The chain's CDR3 is CASSLSLAPDTQYF. The CDR3 DNA sequence: TGTGCCAGCAGCTTATCCCTAGCCCCAGATACGCAGTATTTT.

J is TRBJ1-4 and V is TRBV5-4; 11 bases are shared with TRBD1. J lost 8 bases, V lost 4 bases, and 7 bases had no gene match. CDR3 length: 15 amino acids. Germline V gene lookup returns CDR1 SGHNT and CDR2 YYREEE (reference sequence). Here the CDR3 reads CASSRGQGAGEKLFF. The CDR3 DNA sequence: TGTGCCAGCAGCCGAGGACAGGGGGCGGGAGAAAAACTGTTTTTT.